A selection of T cell receptor beta chains follows, all from one sample in a study of T cells in Graves' hyperthyroidism and ophthalmopathy. MiXCR, applied by TCRdb to the multiplex PCR reads, yields one record per CDR3 protein. The data contain fewer than 650,000 distinct CDR3 sequences, approximately 14% of them singletons. Sequenced sample: blood. Every receptor here comes from a woman under 30 with Graves' ophthalmopathy. Both conserved end residues are part of each CDR3. Each record gives: clone size, V gene, D gene, J gene, CDR3 DNA, CDR3 protein. A D gene is named only where the DNA matches it firmly. Clone size is stated in some rows and not others, as once, few, many or a class when expanded.

clone size: many; V gene: TRBV30; D gene: NA; J gene: TRBJ2-7; CDR3 DNA: TGTGCCTGGAGTCCAGGGTTCGAGCAGTACTTC; CDR3 protein: CAWSPGFEQYF
clone size: many; V gene: TRBV15; D gene: TRBD1; J gene: TRBJ1-1; CDR3 DNA: TGTGCCACCAGCAGAGAGGACAGGGTTCTAGCTTTCTTT; CDR3 protein: CATSREDRVLAFF
clone size: many; V gene: TRBV5-1; D gene: NA; J gene: TRBJ2-1; CDR3 DNA: TGCGCCAGCAGCTTAAATCCGGGGCCCGGTAGTGAGCAGTTCTTC; CDR3 protein: CASSLNPGPGSEQFF
clone size: many; V gene: TRBV9; D gene: TRBD1; J gene: TRBJ1-1; CDR3 DNA: TGTGCCAGCAGCACCAGAACAGGGGGCGAGACTGAAGCTTTCTTT; CDR3 protein: CASSTRTGGETEAFF
clone size: NA; V gene: TRBV12-3/TRBV12-4; D gene: TRBD2; J gene: TRBJ2-3; CDR3 DNA: TGTGCCAGCAGTCCTCCTAGCGGGAGGGGGAGCACAGATACGCAGTATTTT; CDR3 protein: CASSPPSGRGSTDTQYF
clone size: few; V gene: TRBV9; D gene: NA; J gene: TRBJ1-1; CDR3 DNA: TGTGCCAGCAGCGTAGGGGGGCCCACTGAAGCTTTCTTT; CDR3 protein: CASSVGGPTEAFF
clone size: many; V gene: TRBV3-1; D gene: NA; J gene: TRBJ1-3; CDR3 DNA: TGTGCCAGCAGCCCGAGCACGGGATCTGGAAACACCATATATTTT; CDR3 protein: CASSPSTGSGNTIYF
clone size: NA; V gene: TRBV15; D gene: NA; J gene: TRBJ2-3; CDR3 DNA: TGTGCCACCAGCGATGGGGGCCGAGATACGCAGTATTTT; CDR3 protein: CATSDGGRDTQYF
clone size: many; V gene: TRBV7-3; D gene: TRBD2; J gene: TRBJ2-3; CDR3 DNA: TGTGCCAGCAGCTCCTCGACTAGCGTGAGTCTCCCTAGCACAGATACGCAGTATTTT; CDR3 protein: CASSSSTSVSLPSTDTQYF
clone size: NA; V gene: TRBV5-1; D gene: NA; J gene: TRBJ2-2; CDR3 DNA: TGCGCCAGCAGCTCGCTTCGGGGGCCGTCCACCGGGGAGCTGTTTTTT; CDR3 protein: CASSSLRGPSTGELFF
clone size: many; V gene: TRBV28; D gene: TRBD1; J gene: TRBJ1-4; CDR3 DNA: TGTGCCAGCAGTTCCCGGGGACAGGGGAATGAAAAACTGTTTTTT; CDR3 protein: CASSSRGQGNEKLFF
clone size: few; V gene: TRBV5-5; D gene: TRBD2; J gene: TRBJ2-7; CDR3 DNA: TGTGCCAGCAGCCAACATCCCCTTAGTGGGCTAGCGGGTGTCCGTCCCTACGAGCAGTACTTC; CDR3 protein: CASSQHPLSGLAGVRPYEQYF
clone size: NA; V gene: TRBV9; D gene: TRBD1; J gene: TRBJ1-1; CDR3 DNA: TGTGCCAGCAGCGTAGTCGGACAGGGCAATGAAGCTTTCTTT; CDR3 protein: CASSVVGQGNEAFF
clone size: many; V gene: TRBV7-2; D gene: TRBD1; J gene: TRBJ2-7; CDR3 DNA: TGTGCCAGCAGCTTCAGGGGGCGGGACTACGAGCAGTACTTC; CDR3 protein: CASSFRGRDYEQYF
clone size: many; V gene: TRBV3-1; D gene: NA; J gene: TRBJ2-7; CDR3 DNA: TGTGCCAGCAGCATGAGGTCTGGCGAGCAGTACTTC; CDR3 protein: CASSMRSGEQYF
clone size: many; V gene: TRBV7-3; D gene: TRBD1; J gene: TRBJ2-7; CDR3 DNA: TGTGCCAGCAGCTTAAGATCCGGGACAGGGATATACGAGCAGTACTTC; CDR3 protein: CASSLRSGTGIYEQYF
clone size: many; V gene: TRBV3-1; D gene: TRBD2; J gene: TRBJ2-1; CDR3 DNA: TGTGCCAGCAGAAAATGGGCCGGGACTAGCGACAATGAGCAGTTCTTC; CDR3 protein: CASRKWAGTSDNEQFF
clone size: few; V gene: TRBV4-3; D gene: NA; J gene: TRBJ2-5; CDR3 DNA: TGCGCCAGCAGCCAAGATTGGCGCCCCACCGCAAAATCGGCCCAGTACTTC; CDR3 protein: CASSQDWRPTAKSAQYF
clone size: many; V gene: TRBV7-3; D gene: TRBD2; J gene: TRBJ2-1; CDR3 DNA: TGTGCCAGCAGCCCCGCGAGTAGCGGGCACAATGAGCAGTTCTTC; CDR3 protein: CASSPASSGHNEQFF
clone size: NA; V gene: TRBV6-5; D gene: NA; J gene: TRBJ2-2; CDR3 DNA: TGTGCCAGCAGTTACTCGAATCAGGGGACCGGGGAGCTGTTTTTT; CDR3 protein: CASSYSNQGTGELFF
clone size: many; V gene: TRBV12-5; D gene: TRBD2; J gene: TRBJ2-2; CDR3 DNA: TGTGCTAGTGGTATAGCGGGAGTAGCCACCGGGGAGCTGTTTTTT; CDR3 protein: CASGIAGVATGELFF
clone size: many; V gene: TRBV13; D gene: NA; J gene: TRBJ2-1; CDR3 DNA: TGTGCCAGCAGCTCCGAGGTCGGTCAGGCTAATGAGCAGTTCTTC; CDR3 protein: CASSSEVGQANEQFF
clone size: NA; V gene: TRBV20-1; D gene: TRBD1; J gene: TRBJ1-1; CDR3 DNA: TGCAGTGCTGGAGGACAGGTGAACACTGAAGCTTTCTTT; CDR3 protein: CSAGGQVNTEAFF
clone size: many; V gene: TRBV3-1; D gene: TRBD2; J gene: TRBJ2-5; CDR3 DNA: TGTGCCAGCAGCCAAGCCCGCGGAGTGGGGGGGGAGACCCAGTACTTC; CDR3 protein: CASSQARGVGGETQYF
clone size: many; V gene: TRBV27; D gene: NA; J gene: TRBJ2-1; CDR3 DNA: TGTGCCAGCAGTTTACCCCGCGGCAATGAGCAGTTCTTC; CDR3 protein: CASSLPRGNEQFF
clone size: many; V gene: TRBV6-1; D gene: NA; J gene: TRBJ2-7; CDR3 DNA: TGTGCCAGCCGCTTCCGGGCCTTCTCCTACGAGCAGTACTTC; CDR3 protein: CASRFRAFSYEQYF
clone size: many; V gene: TRBV12-3/TRBV12-4; D gene: NA; J gene: TRBJ2-3; CDR3 DNA: TGTGCCAGCAGCCTCGGGACTCTCATAGATACGCAGTATTTT; CDR3 protein: CASSLGTLIDTQYF
clone size: NA; V gene: TRBV20-1; D gene: TRBD2; J gene: TRBJ2-3; CDR3 DNA: TGCAGTGCTAAGGGACTAGCGGGAGCGGGAGATACGCAGTATTTT; CDR3 protein: CSAKGLAGAGDTQYF
clone size: NA; V gene: TRBV2; D gene: NA; J gene: TRBJ2-1; CDR3 DNA: TGTGCCAGCAGCTCCGCGTTTGAGGCTGATGAGCAGTTCTTC; CDR3 protein: CASSSAFEADEQFF
clone size: many; V gene: TRBV12-3/TRBV12-4; D gene: NA; J gene: TRBJ1-2; CDR3 DNA: TGTGCCAGCAGTTTCTTAGGGTCGGGCTATGGCTACACCTTC; CDR3 protein: CASSFLGSGYGYTF
clone size: many; V gene: TRBV12-5; D gene: NA; J gene: TRBJ1-3; CDR3 DNA: TGTGCTAGTGGTTTGGTACTTCAGGGCGGGAGAAACACCATATATTTT; CDR3 protein: CASGLVLQGGRNTIYF
clone size: many; V gene: TRBV20-1; D gene: TRBD2; J gene: TRBJ2-7; CDR3 DNA: TGCAGTGCTAGAGGGGGGGTAGCGGGATCCTACGAGCAGTACTTC; CDR3 protein: CSARGGVAGSYEQYF
clone size: many; V gene: TRBV5-6; D gene: NA; J gene: TRBJ2-3; CDR3 DNA: TGTGCCAGCAGCCCTGCCACCACCACCGATACGCAGTATTTT; CDR3 protein: CASSPATTTDTQYF
clone size: few; V gene: TRBV30; D gene: NA; J gene: TRBJ2-3; CDR3 DNA: TGTGCCTGGAGTGTTTCTGGTCATACGCAGTATTTT; CDR3 protein: CAWSVSGHTQYF
clone size: many; V gene: TRBV5-1; D gene: NA; J gene: TRBJ2-1; CDR3 DNA: TGCGCCAGCAGCGTGATAGGCTTCAAATCCTACAATGAGCAGTTCTTC; CDR3 protein: CASSVIGFKSYNEQFF
clone size: NA; V gene: TRBV6-5; D gene: TRBD2; J gene: TRBJ2-3; CDR3 DNA: TGTGCCAGCAGTCACCATACTAGCGGGACGGGGACTAGCACAGATACGCAGTATTTT; CDR3 protein: CASSHHTSGTGTSTDTQYF
clone size: many; V gene: TRBV7-9; D gene: TRBD1; J gene: TRBJ1-2; CDR3 DNA: TGTGCCAGCTCCTCAGGGGGCAACTATGGCTACACCTTC; CDR3 protein: CASSSGGNYGYTF
clone size: many; V gene: TRBV7-9; D gene: NA; J gene: TRBJ1-5; CDR3 DNA: TGTGCCAGCAGCTTAACCGGGGGACGCAATCAGCCCCAGCATTTT; CDR3 protein: CASSLTGGRNQPQHF
clone size: NA; V gene: TRBV4-3; D gene: NA; J gene: TRBJ2-4; CDR3 DNA: TGCGCCAGCAGCCAAATCCGAGGGGGGGGAGGAAACATTCAGTACTTC; CDR3 protein: CASSQIRGGGGNIQYF
clone size: NA; V gene: TRBV27; D gene: TRBD1; J gene: TRBJ2-7; CDR3 DNA: TGTGCCAGCAGTTTCGTAACAGGGGATGAGCAGTACTTC; CDR3 protein: CASSFVTGDEQYF
clone size: many; V gene: TRBV7-8; D gene: NA; J gene: TRBJ2-1; CDR3 DNA: TGTGCCAGCAGCTTAGTTAAAGGATGGTACAATGAGCAGTTCTTC; CDR3 protein: CASSLVKGWYNEQFF
clone size: many; V gene: TRBV2; D gene: NA; J gene: TRBJ1-1; CDR3 DNA: TGTGCCAGCAGTGTTCGACAGAGGAACACTGAAGCTTTCTTT; CDR3 protein: CASSVRQRNTEAFF
clone size: many; V gene: TRBV6-2/TRBV6-3; D gene: TRBD2; J gene: TRBJ2-1; CDR3 DNA: TGTGCCAGCAGTTACGAACTAGCGGGATCGAACAATGAGCAGTTCTTC; CDR3 protein: CASSYELAGSNNEQFF
clone size: NA; V gene: TRBV6-1; D gene: NA; J gene: TRBJ2-7; CDR3 DNA: TGTGCCGGACTACTAGACCTCTCCTACGAGCAGTACTTC; CDR3 protein: CAGLLDLSYEQYF
clone size: many; V gene: TRBV7-8; D gene: NA; J gene: TRBJ2-2; CDR3 DNA: TGTGCCAGCAGCTCCCTGACGGACACCGGGGAGCTGTTTTTT; CDR3 protein: CASSSLTDTGELFF
clone size: many; V gene: TRBV7-9; D gene: TRBD2; J gene: TRBJ2-7; CDR3 DNA: TGTGCCAGCAGCTGGAGCGGGAGGGCCTACGAGCAGTACTTC; CDR3 protein: CASSWSGRAYEQYF
clone size: few; V gene: TRBV6-1; D gene: NA; J gene: TRBJ2-4; CDR3 DNA: TGTGCCAGCAGTGACGGACTAGCCAAAAACATTCAGTACTTC; CDR3 protein: CASSDGLAKNIQYF
clone size: NA; V gene: TRBV7-8; D gene: TRBD1; J gene: TRBJ2-7; CDR3 DNA: TGTGCCAGCAGCTCAGTCCCGGGACAGGGTTTAAACGAGCAGTACTTC; CDR3 protein: CASSSVPGQGLNEQYF
clone size: many; V gene: TRBV24-1; D gene: NA; J gene: TRBJ2-5; CDR3 DNA: TGTGCCACCAGTGATCAGCGGATGGTGTACTTC; CDR3 protein: CATSDQRMVYF
clone size: NA; V gene: TRBV29-1; D gene: NA; J gene: TRBJ2-1; CDR3 DNA: TGCAGCGCGACCGGGACGGTAATTTACAATGAGCAGTTCTTC; CDR3 protein: CSATGTVIYNEQFF
clone size: NA; V gene: TRBV19; D gene: NA; J gene: TRBJ1-1; CDR3 DNA: TGTGCCAGTAGTATTGAAGTATGGATGAGCACTGAAGCTTTCTTT; CDR3 protein: CASSIEVWMSTEAFF
clone size: NA; V gene: TRBV7-3; D gene: TRBD1; J gene: TRBJ1-4; CDR3 DNA: TGTGCCAGCAGCCTCACAGGGGGCGCTAATGAAAAACTGTTTTTT; CDR3 protein: CASSLTGGANEKLFF
clone size: few; V gene: TRBV19; D gene: TRBD1; J gene: TRBJ2-6; CDR3 DNA: TGTGCCAGTACCCCGGAAGGGGGCTTCGCTGGGGCCAACGTCCTGACTTTC; CDR3 protein: CASTPEGGFAGANVLTF
clone size: many; V gene: TRBV27; D gene: TRBD1; J gene: TRBJ2-1; CDR3 DNA: TGTGCCAGCAGTTCCCGGGACAGAATGAACAATGAGCAGTTCTTC; CDR3 protein: CASSSRDRMNNEQFF
clone size: NA; V gene: TRBV6-2/TRBV6-3; D gene: TRBD1; J gene: TRBJ1-5; CDR3 DNA: TGTGCCAGCAGTTACCCGACAGGGTTCAATCAGCCCCAGCATTTT; CDR3 protein: CASSYPTGFNQPQHF